The next 32 T cell receptor beta chains were all read from a single sample in a study of OX40 agonist ivuxolimab in advanced cancers. Libraries were prepared by immunoSEQ multiplex PCR; TCRdb keeps only in-frame clonotypes and omits some of them. This table has tens of thousands of clones, approximately 88% appearing once. Sequenced here: CD4+ or CD8+ T cells sorted from blood, sampled in a trial of the OX40 agonist ivuxolimab. The receptors here all came from an adult with an advanced solid tumor such as melanoma, head and neck, liver or kidney cancer.

The chain employs TRBV6-5 and TRBJ2-5, with TRBD1 matching 8 bases. This CDR3 contains 14 residues. Germline loops: CDR1 MNHEY, CDR2 SVGAGI. V dropped 8 bases and J dropped 5; count of bases not matched to a gene: 10. Here the CDR3 reads CASARTGTSETQYF. The CDR3 coding sequence is TGTGCCAGCGCCCGGACAGGGACGAGCGAGACCCAGTACTTC.

V and J are TRBV10-3 and TRBJ1-1, with 11 nucleotides matching TRBD1. The CDR3 is 15 amino acids. V trimming: 2 bases; J trimming: 5 bases; junction bases outside the gene matches: 4. Germline V gives CDR1 ENHRY, CDR2 SYGVKD. DNA of the CDR3: TGTGCCATCAGTGAGCGGGGACAGGGGGAAACTGAAGCTTTCTTT. Translation: CAISERGQGETEAFF.

The CDR3 is CASSLAGRGEAFF. The CDR3 DNA reads TGTGCCAGCAGCTTAGCTGGCAGGGGTGAAGCTTTCTTT. The chain uses TRBV7-2 and TRBJ1-1, with D tentatively TRBD1 (6 bases). CDR1 is SGHTA, CDR2 FQGNSA, per germline. The CDR3 spans 13 residues. Trimming took off 0 bases at V and 7 bases at J, with 9 bases between the two ends.

V usage is TRBV7-2 and J usage is TRBJ1-3, with TRBD1 matching 7 bases. CDR3 length: 14 residues. Losses at the gene ends were 4 bases for V and 4 bases for J; bases not matched to a gene: 4. The germline CDR1 and CDR2 sequences are SGHTA and FQGNSA. CDR3 nucleotide sequence: TGTGCCAGCAGCTCAGGGGGTTTCGGAAACACCATATATTTT. This sequence encodes CASSSGGFGNTIYF.

The chain links TRBV7-3 to TRBJ2-2; 11 bases line up with TRBD2. CDR1 is SGHTA and CDR2 is FQGTGA in the germline V gene. There are 17 residues in the CDR3. J gave up 6 bases and V 4 bases, and 10 bases lay outside the gene matches. The CDR3 DNA reads TGTGCCAGCAGCTCACACTCTAGCGGGGGGATCCCCGGGGAGCTGTTTTTT. Its protein product is CASSSHSSGGIPGELFF.

The chain employs TRBV28 and TRBJ2-3; 10 bases fit TRBD2. The ends lost 6 bases at V and 1 base at J; junction bases unmatched: 4. Germline values: CDR1 MDHEN, CDR2 SYDVKM. This CDR3 has 15 amino acids. Written as DNA, the CDR3 is TGTGCCAGCAGGAGCGGGGGGGGTGGCACAGATACGCAGTATTTT. This gives the protein CASRSGGGGTDTQYF.

The gene calls are TRBV21-1 and TRBJ2-3; the DNA was not used to check the table's D call, TRBD2. TRBV21-1 is assigned pseudogene status. CDR3 length equals 18 residues. The DNA of the CDR3 is TGTGCCAGCAGCAAAAGGGGGGGGGTGACGGAAAGGACAGATACGCAGTATTTT. Amino acids: CASSKRGGVTERTDTQYF.

This chain links TRBV7-3 with TRBJ1-3; 7 bases fit TRBD1. Germline trimming cut 5 bases from V and 4 bases from J; bases unmatched to any gene: 2. Germline values: CDR1 SGHTA, CDR2 FQGTGA. The CDR3 contains 13 residues. In DNA, the CDR3 is TGTGCCAGCAGCACGGGACAGGGAAACACCATATATTTT. Protein: CASSTGQGNTIYF.

This chain connects TRBV30 to TRBJ2-2; either TRBD1 or TRBD2 may supply D (5 bases each). The V end was cut by 5 bases, the J end by 4 bases, with 14 bases between. CDR1 and CDR2 (germline): GTSNPN, SVGIG (reference sequence). CDR3 length equals 14 residues. CDR3: CAWSPGTVTGELFF. CDR3 DNA sequence: TGTGCCTGGTCCCCAGGGACGGTCACCGGGGAGCTGTTTTTT.

V usage is TRBV7-2 and J usage is TRBJ1-1; D unclear. Trimming removed 2 bases at V and 0 bases at J, with 7 bases between. CDR1 is SGHTA and CDR2 is FQGNSA in the germline V gene. The CDR3 sequence is 14 residues long. The CDR3 spells CASSLQRMNTEAFF. CDR3 sequence (DNA): TGTGCCAGCAGCTTACAGAGGATGAACACTGAAGCTTTCTTT.

V usage is TRBV5-8 and J usage is TRBJ2-5, with D possibly TRBD2 on 5 matching bases. The CDR3 runs to 13 residues. The germline gives CDR1 SGHTS, CDR2 YDEGEE. V was clipped by 4 bases and J by 2 bases, with 9 bases between them. CDR3 region: CASSAEGQETQYF. CDR3 nucleotide sequence: TGTGCCAGCAGCGCTGAGGGACAAGAGACCCAGTACTTC.

This chain connects TRBV5-1 to TRBJ2-2; D remains ambiguous. The CDR3 totals 17 residues. The ends were cut back, 0 bases at V and 6 bases at J, with 18 bases in the middle. Germline CDR1 and CDR2: SGHRS and YFSETQ. Here the CDR3 DNA reads TGCGCCAGCAGCTTGGCCGAAAGGGAACCCCTTCCCGGGGAGCTGTTTTTT. It yields the protein CASSLAEREPLPGELFF.

This clone was seen just once. The chain links TRBV7-2 to TRBJ2-5; no definite D call. The CDR3 totals 13 residues. V gave up 4 bases and J gave up 4 bases, with 10 bases separating them. Per germline, CDR1 SGHTA and CDR2 FQGNSA. The CDR3 nucleotides are TGTGCCAGCAGCTCTGTACCGGGAGAGACCCAGTACTTC. Translating it yields CASSSVPGETQYF.

This sequence joins TRBV4-3 and TRBJ2-3; 10 positions match TRBD2. The CDR3 runs 16 residues. After removal of 1 base from V and 5 bases from J, the junction contained 6 bases not matched to a gene. CDR1 LGHNA and CDR2 YSLEER come from the germline V gene. CDR3: CASSQAPAGGQDTQYF. As DNA, the CDR3 is TGCGCCAGCAGCCAAGCCCCAGCGGGGGGGCAAGATACGCAGTATTTT.

This chain links TRBV12-5 with TRBJ2-3; 12 positions match TRBD1. CDR3 length: 14 residues. Trimming took 5 bases from V and 7 from J; bases not matched to a gene: 4. Germline V gene data show CDR1 as LGHNT and CDR2 as FRNRAP. The chain's CDR3 is CASGPGQGANTQYF. In DNA, the CDR3 is TGTGCTAGTGGTCCGGGACAGGGGGCAAATACGCAGTATTTT. The full variable domain, its missing parts supplied by reference TRBV12-5 and TRBJ2-3, is DARVTQTPRHKVTEMGQEVTMRCQPILGHNTVFWYRQTMMQGLELLAYFRNRAPLDDSGMPKDRFSAEMPDATLATLKIQPSEPRDSAVYFCASGPGQGANTQYFGPGTRLTVL.

The chain employs TRBV4-2 and TRBJ2-1, with 12 bases matching TRBD2. The CDR3 is 16 residues long. Germline lookup yields CDR1 LGHNA and CDR2 YNFKEQ. V gave up 3 bases and J gave up 7 bases; unmatched junction bases: 7. The DNA for the CDR3 is TGTGCCAGCAGCCACTCCGGGACTAGCGGGTCGAATGAGCAGTTCTTC. It encodes CASSHSGTSGSNEQFF.

The chain combines TRBV2 with TRBJ2-7; no clear D. Germline CDR1 and CDR2: SNHLY and FYNNEI. This CDR3 spans 13 amino acids. The germline V and J ends were trimmed by 4 bases and 3 bases, with 10 bases remaining between them. This CDR3 reads CASSGLRSYEQYF. CDR3 nucleotide sequence: TGTGCCAGCAGTGGCCTCCGGAGCTACGAGCAGTACTTC.

The rearrangement links TRBV5-1 to TRBJ2-3, with 7 positions matching TRBD1. There are 14 residues in the CDR3. From germline, CDR1 is SGHRS and CDR2 YFSETQ. V lost 7 bases, J lost 1 base, and 6 bases stayed unmatched. The CDR3 loop reads CASSNQGGTDTQYF. The CDR3 DNA reads TGCGCCAGCTCAAACCAGGGGGGCACAGATACGCAGTATTTT. The complete variable domain, with remaining parts taken from reference TRBV5-1 and TRBJ2-3, reads KAGVTQTPRYLIKTRGQQVTLSCSPISGHRSVSWYQQTPGQGLQFLFEYFSETQRNKGNFPGRFSGRQFSNSRSEMNVSTLELGDSALYLCASSNQGGTDTQYFGPGTRLTVL.

The rearrangement uses TRBV28 and TRBJ1-5; perhaps TRBD1 as D (6 bases). The CDR3 length is 14 residues. Trimming shortened V by 7 bases and J by 1 base, and 11 bases separated the two germline ends. The germline V gene encodes CDR1 MDHEN and CDR2 SYDVKM. CDR3 region: CASKLGGSNQPQHF. Written as DNA, the CDR3 is TGTGCCAGCAAACTAGGGGGAAGCAATCAGCCCCAGCATTTT.

J is TRBJ1-5 and V is TRBV6-6, with D possibly matching TRBD1 (6 bases). V lost 7 bases, J lost 4 bases, and 17 bases lay in between. Germline CDR1 is MNHNY and CDR2 is SVGAGI (reference sequence). The CDR3 spans 15 residues. The CDR3 region is CASTDDRLDNQPQHF. The CDR3 bases are TGTGCCAGCACCGACGACAGGCTGGATAATCAGCCCCAGCATTTT.

This rearrangement joins TRBV2 to TRBJ2-2, with 9 positions matching TRBD1. V was clipped by 7 bases and J by 7 bases; unmatched bases: 7. The germline V gene has CDR1 SNHLY and CDR2 FYNNEI. The CDR3 totals 14 residues. CDR3 residues: CASTRTGADGELFF. The DNA of the CDR3 is TGTGCCAGCACTCGGACAGGGGCGGACGGGGAGCTGTTTTTT.

This clone showed up just a few times. V gene TRBV15 combines with J gene TRBJ1-6; the D gene is possibly TRBD1 (6 bases). The V gene lost 5 bases and the J gene lost 4 bases, with 15 bases spanning the gap. This CDR3 spans 16 amino acids. Germline V gives CDR1 LNHNV, CDR2 YYDKDF (reference sequence). The CDR3, as DNA: TGTGCCACCAGCCGGAACGGGGGCGGATATAATTCACCCCTCCACTTT. Protein: CATSRNGGGYNSPLHF.

This clone appeared a few times. The V gene is TRBV11-2, the J gene TRBJ2-3; 7 bases map to TRBD2. The CDR3 is made up of 14 amino acids. CDR1 is SGHAT, CDR2 FQNNGV, per germline. The V gene end was trimmed by 4 bases and the J gene end by 4 bases; junction bases not matched to a gene: 5. For the CDR3, the DNA is TGTGCCAGCAGCTCGGGGGGTGGGCCAGATACGCAGTATTTT. Translating gives CASSSGGGPDTQYF.

This chain links TRBV18 with TRBJ2-5; D is undetermined. From germline, CDR1 is KGHSH and CDR2 LQKENI. The CDR3 totals 13 residues. V dropped 5 bases and J dropped 0 bases, with 7 bases sitting between them. The CDR3 DNA is TGTGCCAGCTCAGGAGCAAACCAAGAGACCCAGTACTTC. Protein: CASSGANQETQYF.

The V gene is TRBV7-2, the J gene TRBJ1-1, with D tentatively TRBD1 (5 bases). Germline loops: CDR1 SGHTA, CDR2 FQGNSA. Trimming pared 8 bases from V and 5 bases from J, leaving 12 bases between. The CDR3 runs to 12 residues. The CDR3 DNA follows: TGTGCCAGCGGGGAGGGGAGGACTGAAGCTTTCTTT. Protein product: CASGEGRTEAFF.

This clone was counted only a few times. This sequence joins TRBV30 and TRBJ1-1; 8 bases are shared with TRBD1. Germline CDR1 and CDR2: GTSNPN and SVGIG (reference sequence). The J segment lost 6 bases and the V segment lost 4 bases, leaving 4 bases of the junction unmatched. CDR3 size: 12 residues. CDR3: CAWNQGAPEAFF. Here the CDR3 DNA reads TGTGCCTGGAATCAGGGGGCCCCTGAAGCTTTCTTT.

V usage is TRBV7-9 and J usage is TRBJ1-6; D unclear. The V gene lost 2 bases and the J gene lost 5 bases, with 10 bases spanning the gap. The germline V gene has CDR1 SEHNR and CDR2 FQNEAQ (reference sequence). This CDR3 has 15 residues. CDR3 DNA sequence: TGTGCCAGCAGCTTAACCAACAGCAATAATTCACCCCTCCACTTT. The encoded protein is CASSLTNSNNSPLHF.

The rearrangement uses TRBV7-3 and TRBJ2-3; D is perhaps TRBD1 (5 bases). V lost 1 base, J lost 0 bases, and 11 bases lay in between. This CDR3 contains 16 residues. Looked up from germline, CDR1 is SGHTA and CDR2 is FQGTGA. CDR3 sequence: CASSLKSGSSTDTQYF. CDR3 bases: TGTGCCAGCAGCTTAAAATCAGGGTCCAGCACAGATACGCAGTATTTT. The entire variable domain, with the rest obtained from reference TRBV7-3 and TRBJ2-3, is as follows: GAGVSQTPSNKVTEKGKYVELRCDPISGHTALYWYRQSLGQGPEFLIYFQGTGAADDSGLPNDRFFAVRPEGSVSTLKIQRTERGDSAVYLCASSLKSGSSTDTQYFGPGTRLTVL.

This sequence joins TRBV13 and TRBJ1-6, with a possible D match to TRBD1 (6 bases). Germline-derived CDR1 and CDR2 are PRHDT and FYEKMQ (reference sequence). There are 16 residues in the CDR3. Between the trimmed V and J ends, which lost 1 base and 8 bases, there was a span of 15 bases. The CDR3 DNA reads TGTGCCAGCAGCTTAGCGGGGGCGATTTGGGATTCACCCCTCCACTTT. Protein sequence: CASSLAGAIWDSPLHF.

On this clone: Because the CDR3's place on the DNA is in doubt, the DNA is left out and the CDR3 is given as listed by TCRdb. The sample carries other DNA sequences with the same CDR3. The V and J genes are TRBV28 and TRBJ2-5. Germline V gene lookup returns CDR1 MDHEN and CDR2 SYDVKM. The CDR3 is 13 residues long, counting both termini. This CDR3 reads CASSSSRGETQYF.

The chain is built from TRBV29-1 and TRBJ2-5; 7 nucleotides agree with TRBD2. Losses at the gene ends were 4 bases for V and 1 base for J; bases not matched to a gene: 6. The CDR3 length is 14 residues. Germline lookup yields CDR1 SQVTM and CDR2 ANQGSEA. The CDR3 DNA reads TGCAGCGTTGGAGCGGGGCCGGGCCAAGAGACCCAGTACTTC. It specifies CSVGAGPGQETQYF. The full variable domain, its missing parts supplied by reference TRBV29-1 and TRBJ2-5, is SAVISQKPSRDICQRGTSLTIQCQVDSQVTMMFWYRQQPGQSLTLIATANQGSEATYESGFVIDKFPISRPNLTFSTLTVSNMSPEDSSIYLCSVGAGPGQETQYFGPGTRLLVL.

The chain employs TRBV4-1 and TRBJ2-7; TRBD1 matches at 8 bases. This CDR3 region has 14 residues. CDR1 and CDR2 from the germline V gene are MGHRA and YSYEKL. The trim removed 1 base at V and 3 bases at J, leaving 2 bases unmatched. This CDR3 reads CASSQGTGLYEQYF. The CDR3 coding sequence is TGCGCCAGCAGCCAAGGGACAGGGCTCTACGAGCAGTACTTC.